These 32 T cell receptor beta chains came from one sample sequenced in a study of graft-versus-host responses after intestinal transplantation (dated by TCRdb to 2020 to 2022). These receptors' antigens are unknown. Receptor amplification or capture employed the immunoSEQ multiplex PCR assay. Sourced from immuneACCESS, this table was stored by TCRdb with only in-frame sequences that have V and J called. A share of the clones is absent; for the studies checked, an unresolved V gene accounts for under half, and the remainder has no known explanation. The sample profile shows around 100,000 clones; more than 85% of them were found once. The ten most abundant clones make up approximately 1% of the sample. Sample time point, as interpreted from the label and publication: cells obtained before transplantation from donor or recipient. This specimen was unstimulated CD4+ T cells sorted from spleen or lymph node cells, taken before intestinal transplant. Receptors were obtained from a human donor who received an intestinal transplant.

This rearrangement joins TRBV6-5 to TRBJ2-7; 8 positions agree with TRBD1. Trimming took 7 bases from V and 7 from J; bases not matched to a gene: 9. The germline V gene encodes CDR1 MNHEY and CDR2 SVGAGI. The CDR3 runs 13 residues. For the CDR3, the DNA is TGTGCCAGCACGCGGGCAGGGACAGGAGAGCAGTACTTC. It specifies CASTRAGTGEQYF.

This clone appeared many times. CDR3 region: CASSPLTLARQPQHF. The CDR3 coding sequence is TGTGCCAGTAGTCCCCTGACTCTAGCACGTCAGCCCCAGCATTTT. The chain is built from TRBV19 and TRBJ1-5; D is unclear. The CDR3 has 15 amino acids. Germline values: CDR1 LNHDA, CDR2 SQIVND (reference sequence). The V end lost 5 bases, the J end lost 6 bases, and 17 bases lay between the germline ends.

This chain's CDR3 is CASSKGVETSSGNTIYF. The CDR3 bases are TGTGCCAGCAGCAAAGGGGTTGAAACCAGCTCTGGAAACACCATATATTTT. V gene TRBV21-1 combines with J gene TRBJ1-3. TRBV21-1 is termed a pseudogene. The CDR3 spans 17 residues.

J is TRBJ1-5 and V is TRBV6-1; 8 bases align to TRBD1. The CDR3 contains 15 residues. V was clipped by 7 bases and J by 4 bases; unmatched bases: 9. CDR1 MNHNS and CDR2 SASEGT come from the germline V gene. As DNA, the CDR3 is TGTGCCAGCACTATCGGACAGGGAGATAATCAGCCCCAGCATTTT. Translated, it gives CASTIGQGDNQPQHF.

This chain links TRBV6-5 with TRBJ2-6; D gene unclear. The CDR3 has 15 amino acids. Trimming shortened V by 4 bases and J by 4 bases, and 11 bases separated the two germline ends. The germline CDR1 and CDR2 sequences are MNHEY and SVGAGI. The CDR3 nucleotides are TGTGCCAGCAGTTCTGGTGCGGCGGGGGCCAACGTCCTGACTTTC. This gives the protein CASSSGAAGANVLTF.

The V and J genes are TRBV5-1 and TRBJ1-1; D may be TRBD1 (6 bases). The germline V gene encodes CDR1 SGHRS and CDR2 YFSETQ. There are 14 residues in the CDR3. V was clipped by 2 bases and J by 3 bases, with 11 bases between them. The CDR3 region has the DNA TGCGCCAGCAGCTTACAGGGAGGGGACACTGAAGCTTTCTTT. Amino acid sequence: CASSLQGGDTEAFF.

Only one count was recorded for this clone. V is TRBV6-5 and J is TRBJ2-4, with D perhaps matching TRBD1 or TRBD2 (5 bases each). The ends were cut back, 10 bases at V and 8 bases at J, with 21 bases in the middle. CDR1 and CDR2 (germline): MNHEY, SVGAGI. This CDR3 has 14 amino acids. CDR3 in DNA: TGTGCCACTCAAGACACCGGGACGAGGGACATTCAGTACTTC. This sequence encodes CATQDTGTRDIQYF.

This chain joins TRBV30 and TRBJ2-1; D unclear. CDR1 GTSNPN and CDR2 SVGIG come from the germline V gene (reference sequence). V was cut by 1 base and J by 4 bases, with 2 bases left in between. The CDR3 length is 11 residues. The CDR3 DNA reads TGTGCCTGGAGTGGATACAATGAGCAGTTCTTC. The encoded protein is CAWSGYNEQFF. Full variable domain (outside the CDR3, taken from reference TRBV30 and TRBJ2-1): SQTIHQWPATLVQPVGSPLSLECTVEGTSNPNLYWYRQAAGRGLQLLFYSVGIGQISSEVPQNLSASRPQDRQFILSSKKLLLSDSGFYLCAWSGYNEQFFGPGTRLTVL.

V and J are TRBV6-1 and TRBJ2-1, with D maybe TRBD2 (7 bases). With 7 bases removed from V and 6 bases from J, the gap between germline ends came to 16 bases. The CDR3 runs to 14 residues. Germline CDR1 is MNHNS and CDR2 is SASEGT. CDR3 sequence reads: CASMFGGRGNEQFF. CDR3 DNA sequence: TGTGCCAGCATGTTCGGGGGGCGCGGCAATGAGCAGTTCTTC.

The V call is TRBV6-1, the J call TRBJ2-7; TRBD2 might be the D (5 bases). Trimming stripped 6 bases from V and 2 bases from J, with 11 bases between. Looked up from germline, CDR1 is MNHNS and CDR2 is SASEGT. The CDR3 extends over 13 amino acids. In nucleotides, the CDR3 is TGTGCCAGCAGGACACTAGGGACCTACGAGCAGTACTTC. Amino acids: CASRTLGTYEQYF.

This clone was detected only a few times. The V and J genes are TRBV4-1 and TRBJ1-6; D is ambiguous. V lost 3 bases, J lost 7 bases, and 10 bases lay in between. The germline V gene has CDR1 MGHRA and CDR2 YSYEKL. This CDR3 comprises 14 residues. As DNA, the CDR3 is TGCGCCAGCAGCCACGGTCCGACCAATTCACCCCTCCACTTT. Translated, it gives CASSHGPTNSPLHF.

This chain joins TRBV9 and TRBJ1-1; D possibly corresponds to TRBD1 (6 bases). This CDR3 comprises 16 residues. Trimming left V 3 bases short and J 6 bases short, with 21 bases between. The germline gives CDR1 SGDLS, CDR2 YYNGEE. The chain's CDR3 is CASSERTERVISEAFF. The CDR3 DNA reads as TGTGCCAGCAGCGAAAGGACAGAGCGGGTGATTTCTGAAGCTTTCTTT.

In DNA form, the CDR3 reads TGCAGCGTTGATTGGAACAGCCTTTCTGGAACTATAGGCTACACCTTC. This gives the protein CSVDWNSLSGTIGYTF. The chain links TRBV29-1 to TRBJ1-2; D not resolved. Germline lookup yields CDR1 SQVTM and CDR2 ANQGSEA. This CDR3 has 16 amino acids. V lost 3 bases and J lost 8, with 25 bases in between.

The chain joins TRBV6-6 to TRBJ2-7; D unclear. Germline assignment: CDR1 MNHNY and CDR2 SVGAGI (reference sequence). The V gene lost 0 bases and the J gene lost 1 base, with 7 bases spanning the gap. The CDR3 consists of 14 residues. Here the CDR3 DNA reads TGTGCCAGCAGTTACTCTTCACAGTCCTACGAGCAGTACTTC. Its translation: CASSYSSQSYEQYF.

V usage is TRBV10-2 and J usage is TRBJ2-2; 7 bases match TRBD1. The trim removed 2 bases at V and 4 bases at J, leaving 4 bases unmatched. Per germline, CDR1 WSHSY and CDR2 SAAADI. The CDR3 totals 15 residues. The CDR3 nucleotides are TGCGCCAGCAGTGAGCAAGGGGGCACCACCGGGGAGCTGTTTTTT. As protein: CASSEQGGTTGELFF.

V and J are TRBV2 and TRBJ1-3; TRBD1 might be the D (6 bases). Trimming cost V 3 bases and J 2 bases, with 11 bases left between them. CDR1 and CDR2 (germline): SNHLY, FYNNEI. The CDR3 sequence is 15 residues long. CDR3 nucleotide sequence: TGTGCCAGCAGTGATGGGTCAGGGGCTGGAAACACCATATATTTT. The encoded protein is CASSDGSGAGNTIYF.

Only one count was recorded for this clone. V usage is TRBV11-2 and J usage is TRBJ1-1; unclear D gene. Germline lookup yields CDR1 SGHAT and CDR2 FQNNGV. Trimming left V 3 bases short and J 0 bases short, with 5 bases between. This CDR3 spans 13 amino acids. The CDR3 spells CASSFFLNTEAFF. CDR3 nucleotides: TGTGCCAGCAGCTTCTTCTTGAACACTGAAGCTTTCTTT.

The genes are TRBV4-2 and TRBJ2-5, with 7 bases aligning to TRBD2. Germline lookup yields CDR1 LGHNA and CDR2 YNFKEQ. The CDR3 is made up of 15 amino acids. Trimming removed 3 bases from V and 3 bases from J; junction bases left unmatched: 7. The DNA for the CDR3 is TGTGCCAGCAGCCACCCCTTGGCGGGGGAAGAGACCCAGTACTTC. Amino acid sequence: CASSHPLAGEETQYF.

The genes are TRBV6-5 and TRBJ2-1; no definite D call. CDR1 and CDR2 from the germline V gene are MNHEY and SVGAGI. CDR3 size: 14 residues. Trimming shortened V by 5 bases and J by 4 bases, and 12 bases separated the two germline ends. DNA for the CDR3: TGTGCCAGCAGTCCCTCGACCCCTTACAATGAGCAGTTCTTC. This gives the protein CASSPSTPYNEQFF.

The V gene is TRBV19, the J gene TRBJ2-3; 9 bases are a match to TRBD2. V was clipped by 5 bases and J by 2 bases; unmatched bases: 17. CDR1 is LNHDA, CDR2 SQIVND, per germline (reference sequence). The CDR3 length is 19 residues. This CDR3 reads CASSRRGSGSLRATDTQYF. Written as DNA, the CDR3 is TGTGCCAGTAGTCGGCGGGGTAGCGGGAGTTTGAGGGCCACAGATACGCAGTATTTT.

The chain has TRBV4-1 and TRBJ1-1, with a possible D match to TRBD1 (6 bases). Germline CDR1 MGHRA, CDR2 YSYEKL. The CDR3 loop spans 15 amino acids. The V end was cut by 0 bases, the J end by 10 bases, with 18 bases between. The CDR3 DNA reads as TGCGCCAGCAGCCAAGAGGTTATCGACAGGAGGGTAGCTTTCTTT. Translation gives CASSQEVIDRRVAFF.

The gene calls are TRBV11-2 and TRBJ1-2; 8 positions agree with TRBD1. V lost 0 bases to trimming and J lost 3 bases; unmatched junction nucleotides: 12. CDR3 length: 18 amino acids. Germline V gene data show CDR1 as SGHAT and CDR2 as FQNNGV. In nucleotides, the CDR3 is TGTGCCAGCAGCTTAGATCGGTTATGGGGACAGGTGGACTATGGCTACACCTTC. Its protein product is CASSLDRLWGQVDYGYTF.

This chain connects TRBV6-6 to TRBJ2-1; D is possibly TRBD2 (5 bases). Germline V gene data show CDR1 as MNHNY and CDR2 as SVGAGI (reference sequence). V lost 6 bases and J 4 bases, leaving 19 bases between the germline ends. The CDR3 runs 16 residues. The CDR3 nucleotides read TGTGCCAGCAGCCCTAAAAGGCGGACGGGGTACAATGAGCAGTTCTTC. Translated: CASSPKRRTGYNEQFF.

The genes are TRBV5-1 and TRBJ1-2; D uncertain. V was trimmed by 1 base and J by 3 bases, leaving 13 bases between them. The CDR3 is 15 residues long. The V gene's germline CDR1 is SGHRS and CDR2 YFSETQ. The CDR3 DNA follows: TGCGCCAGCAGCTTGTCCGGGGTCAGAGACTATGGCTACACCTTC. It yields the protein CASSLSGVRDYGYTF.

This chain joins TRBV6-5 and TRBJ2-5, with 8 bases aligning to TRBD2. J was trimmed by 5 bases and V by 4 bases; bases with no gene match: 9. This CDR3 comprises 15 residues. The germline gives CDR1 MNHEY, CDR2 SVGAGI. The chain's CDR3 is CASSWGAGAGETQYF. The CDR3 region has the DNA TGTGCCAGCAGTTGGGGAGCGGGAGCCGGGGAGACCCAGTACTTC.

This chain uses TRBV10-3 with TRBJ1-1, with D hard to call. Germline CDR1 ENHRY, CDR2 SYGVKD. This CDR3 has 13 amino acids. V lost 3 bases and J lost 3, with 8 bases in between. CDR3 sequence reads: CAISEQTDTEAFF. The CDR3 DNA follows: TGTGCCATCAGTGAACAGACTGACACTGAAGCTTTCTTT.

The CDR3 region has the DNA TGTGCCAGCAAGCGCTCTGGGGCCAACGTCCTGACTTTC. As protein: CASKRSGANVLTF. This rearrangement joins TRBV27 to TRBJ2-6, with D unresolved. The V gene's germline CDR1 is MNHEY and CDR2 SMNVEV (reference sequence). Trimming left V 7 bases short and J 0 bases short, with 4 bases between. This CDR3 is 13 amino acids long.

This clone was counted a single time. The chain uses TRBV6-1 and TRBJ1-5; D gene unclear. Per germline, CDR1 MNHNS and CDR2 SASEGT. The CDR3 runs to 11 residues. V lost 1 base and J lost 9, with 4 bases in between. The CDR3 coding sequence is TGTGCCAGCAGTGAAGGAATGCCCCAGCATTTT. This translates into CASSEGMPQHF.

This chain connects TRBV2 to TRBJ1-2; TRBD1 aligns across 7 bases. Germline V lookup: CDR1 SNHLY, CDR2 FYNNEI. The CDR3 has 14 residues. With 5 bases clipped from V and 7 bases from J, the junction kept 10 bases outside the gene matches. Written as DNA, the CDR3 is TGTGCCAGCAGTTCCTCCCTAGGGGGCGGTGGCTACACCTTC. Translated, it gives CASSSSLGGGGYTF.

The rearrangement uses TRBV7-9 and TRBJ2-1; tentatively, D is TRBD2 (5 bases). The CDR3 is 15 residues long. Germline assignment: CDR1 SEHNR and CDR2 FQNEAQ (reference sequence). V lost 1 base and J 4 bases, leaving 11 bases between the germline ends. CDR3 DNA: TGTGCCAGCAGCTTAGGTCGGGGAGCTTACAATGAGCAGTTCTTC. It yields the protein CASSLGRGAYNEQFF.

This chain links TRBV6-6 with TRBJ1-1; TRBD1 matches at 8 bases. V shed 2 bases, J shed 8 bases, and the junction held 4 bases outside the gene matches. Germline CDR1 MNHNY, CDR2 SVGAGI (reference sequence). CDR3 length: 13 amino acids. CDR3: CASSYGQGFEAFF. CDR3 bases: TGTGCCAGCAGTTACGGACAGGGTTTCGAAGCTTTCTTT.

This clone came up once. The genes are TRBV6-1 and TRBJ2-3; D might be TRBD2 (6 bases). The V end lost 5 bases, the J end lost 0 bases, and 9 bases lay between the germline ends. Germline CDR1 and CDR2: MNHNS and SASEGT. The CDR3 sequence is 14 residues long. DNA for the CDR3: TGTGCCAGCAGTTCCGGGACTAGCACAGATACGCAGTATTTT. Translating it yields CASSSGTSTDTQYF.